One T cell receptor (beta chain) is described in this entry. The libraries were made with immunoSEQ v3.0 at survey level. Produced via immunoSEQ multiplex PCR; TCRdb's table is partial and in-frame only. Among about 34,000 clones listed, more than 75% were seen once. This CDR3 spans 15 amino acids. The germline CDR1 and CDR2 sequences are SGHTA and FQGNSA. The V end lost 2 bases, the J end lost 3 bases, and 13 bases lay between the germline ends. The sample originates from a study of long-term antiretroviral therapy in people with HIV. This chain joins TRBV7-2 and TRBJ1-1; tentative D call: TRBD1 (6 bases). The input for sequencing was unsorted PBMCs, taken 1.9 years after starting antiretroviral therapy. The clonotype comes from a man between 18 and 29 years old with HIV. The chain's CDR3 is CASSLMGGADTEAFF. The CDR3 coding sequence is TGTGCCAGCAGCTTAATGGGGGGGGCCGACACTGAAGCTTTCTTT. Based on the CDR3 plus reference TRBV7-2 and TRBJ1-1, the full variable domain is GAGVSQSPSNKVTEKGKDVELRCDPISGHTALYWYRQSLGQGLEFLIYFQGNSAPDKSGLPSDRFSAERTGGSVSTLTIQRTQQEDSAVYLCASSLMGGADTEAFFGQGTRLTVV.